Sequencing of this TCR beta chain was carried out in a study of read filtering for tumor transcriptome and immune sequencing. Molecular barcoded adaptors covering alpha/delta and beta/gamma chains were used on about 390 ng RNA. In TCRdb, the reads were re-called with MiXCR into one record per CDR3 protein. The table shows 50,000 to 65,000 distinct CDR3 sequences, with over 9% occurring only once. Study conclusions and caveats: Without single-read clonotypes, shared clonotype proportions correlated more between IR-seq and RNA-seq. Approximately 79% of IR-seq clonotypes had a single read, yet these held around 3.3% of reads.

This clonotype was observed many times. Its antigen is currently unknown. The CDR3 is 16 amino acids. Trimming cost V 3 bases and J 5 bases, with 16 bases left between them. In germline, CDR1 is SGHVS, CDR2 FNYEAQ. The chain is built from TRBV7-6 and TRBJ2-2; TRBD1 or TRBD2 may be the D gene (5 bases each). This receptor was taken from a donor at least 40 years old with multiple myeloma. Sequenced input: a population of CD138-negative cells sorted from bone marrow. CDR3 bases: TGTGCCAGCAGCTTGGGGGACCTGGCAAGGACCGGGGAGCTGTTTTTT. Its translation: CASSLGDLARTGELFF. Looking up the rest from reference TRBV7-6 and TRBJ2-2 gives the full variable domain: GAGVSQSPRYKVTKRGQDVALRCDPISGHVSLYWYRQALGQGPEFLTYFNYEAQQDKSGLPNDRFSAERPEGSISTLTIQRTEQRDSAMYRCASSLGDLARTGELFFGEGSRLTVL.